The 17 T cell receptor beta chains given below trace back to one sample, sequenced in a study of CD8+ T cells in alopecia areata. Pooled cutaneous lymph node cells were sorted using CD4, CD8alpha, NKG2D, NKG2ACE and other markers. Sequencing used cDNA as its template, made by extracting RNA and reverse transcribing it. The method was immunoSEQ multiplex PCR; TCRdb's version includes in-frame clones alone and lacks a portion of them. There are more than 250,000 clones in the sample, none observed a single time. Input material: CD4+ T cells sorted from a lymph node. Receptors were obtained from a C3H/HeJ mouse with alopecia areata. Mouse strain MHC haplotype: H2-k.

The table lists this clone with a few counts. Genes here carry mouse names. The read halts 4 residues ahead of the CDR3 end, with the missing end drawn from the germline J gene. The chain recombines TRBV19 with TRBJ2-1; 9 bases are shared with TRBD2. This CDR3 spans 13 amino acids. The J segment lost 5 bases and the V segment lost 6 bases, leaving 3 bases of the junction unmatched. The germline gives CDR1 FNHDT, CDR2 SITEND (reference sequence). The sequenced part of the CDR3 DNA is TGTGCCAGCAATCCTGGGGGGGATGCT. It yields the protein CASNPGGDA. The complete CDR3 protein is CASNPGGDAEQFF.

As for this clone: Gene names refer to mouse genes. The same CDR3 also results from other DNA sequences found in this sample. CDR3 DNA, as far as it was read: TGCACCTGCAGTGCAGACCTGGGGGGGAACTATGCT. Protein: CTCSADLGGNYA. The full CDR3 protein reads CTCSADLGGNYAEQFF. This chain uses TRBV1 with TRBJ2-1, with 9 bases lining up with TRBD2. The sequenced fragment ends 4 residues before the CDR3 boundary, so the rest is inferred from the germline J gene. CDR1 and CDR2 from the germline V gene are NSQYPW and LRSPGD (reference sequence). The CDR3 loop spans 16 amino acids. Losses at the gene ends were 0 bases for V and 1 base for J; bases not matched to a gene: 1.

This clone was counted between two and nine times. Mouse gene names and germline throughout. The CDR3 extends 4 residues past the end of the read, so its final part is completed from the germline J gene. This chain joins TRBV19 and TRBJ2-1; 8 bases match TRBD2. The CDR3 is 18 residues long. Germline CDR1 and CDR2: FNHDT and SITEND (reference sequence). Trimming took 1 base from V and 1 from J; bases not matched to a gene: 10. CDR3 region: CASSIQGRPGGNYAEQFF. CDR3 DNA (partial): TGTGCCAGCAGTATACAGGGCCGGCCTGGGGGGAACTATGCT.

For this clone: Mouse gene names apply. The read halts 4 residues ahead of the CDR3 end, with the missing end drawn from the germline J gene. The V call is TRBV1, the J call TRBJ1-2; D may be TRBD1 (6 bases). Germline V gene lookup returns CDR1 NSQYPW and CDR2 LRSPGD (reference sequence). The CDR3 length is 14 residues. The ends were cut back, 3 bases at V and 4 bases at J, with 12 bases in the middle. The CDR3 loop is CTCSAWGPSSDYTF. The part of the CDR3 DNA that was read is TGCACCTGCAGTGCCTGGGGGCCGAGCTCC.

As for this clone: The genes and germline here are from mouse. The CDR3 end falls 4 residues outside the read, so it is completed with the germline J gene. The same CDR3 also results from other DNA sequences found in this sample. The rearrangement links TRBV1 to TRBJ2-1, with D possibly being TRBD2 (7 bases). The CDR3 consists of 15 residues. Germline assignment: CDR1 NSQYPW and CDR2 LRSPGD (reference sequence). CDR3 region: CTCSADLGGRAEQFF. The sequenced CDR3 bases are TGCACCTGCAGTGCAGATCTAGGGGGGCGAGCT. Supplemented by reference TRBV1 and TRBJ2-1, the full variable domain reads VTLLEQNPRWRLVPRGQAVNLRCILKNSQYPWMSWYQQDLQKQLQWLFTLRSPGDKEVKSLPGADYLATRVTDTELRLQVANMSQGRTLYCTCSADLGGRAEQFFGPGTRLTVL.

This clone was counted a few times. Gene names are the mouse ones. Read data end 4 residues before the CDR3 end; the end is taken from the germline J gene. This chain links TRBV19 with TRBJ2-5; 8 bases are shared with TRBD2. Germline V gene lookup returns CDR1 FNHDT and CDR2 SITEND (reference sequence). The CDR3 totals 13 residues. Partial CDR3 DNA: TGTGCCAGCAGACCCGGACTGGGAGAC. The encoded protein is CASRPGLGD. The entire CDR3 reads CASRPGLGDTQYF.

With respect to this clone: This clone may be a read error of a much larger clone one base away. Gene labels here are mouse ones. The read comes to an end 4 residues before the CDR3 does, leaving the germline J gene to fill in the end. The sample has other DNA sequences that encode this CDR3 too. V gene TRBV19 combines with J gene TRBJ2-2, with D unresolved. Germline CDR1 and CDR2: FNHDT and SITEND (reference sequence). The CDR3 length is 13 residues. V was shortened by 5 bases and J by 2 bases, with 7 bases between the two germline ends. CDR3 sequence reads: CASSQQNTGQLYF. The sequenced part of the CDR3 DNA is TGTGCCAGCAGCCAACAGAACACCGGG.

This clone has only a few counts. Mouse names are used for the genes. The read finishes 4 residues shy of the CDR3 end, and the germline J gene is used to complete it. The V gene is TRBV13-1, the J gene TRBJ2-2; D might be TRBD1 (6 bases). Trimming shortened V by 3 bases and J by 4 bases, and 16 bases separated the two germline ends. CDR1 and CDR2 from the germline V gene are NSHNY and SYGAGN. CDR3 length: 16 residues. The CDR3 loop reads CASSAPPGQSTGQLYF. The sequenced part of the CDR3 DNA is TGTGCCAGCAGTGCCCCCCCGGGACAATCCACCGGG.

This clone occurred a few times. Germline and genes here are mouse. The read terminates 4 residues ahead of where the CDR3 ends, so the germline J gene completes it. The rearrangement uses TRBV5 and TRBJ2-5; the match to TRBD1 covers 7 bases. This CDR3 region has 14 residues. V dropped 4 bases and J dropped 3; count of bases not matched to a gene: 4. The germline gives CDR1 LGHNA, CDR2 YNLKQL (reference sequence). The CDR3 sequence: CASSRGTDQDTQYF. The sequenced part of the CDR3 DNA is TGTGCCAGCAGCCGCGGGACAGATCAAGAC.

This clone was found a few times. Here the gene names and germline are mouse. The CDR3 end lies 4 residues beyond the end of the read and is filled in from the germline J gene. This sequence joins TRBV1 and TRBJ2-1; 8 bases map to TRBD1. Germline CDR1 is NSQYPW and CDR2 is LRSPGD (reference sequence). The CDR3 covers 13 residues. CDR3 DNA (partial): TGCACCTGCAGTGCGGACAGGGCCTCT. Protein sequence: CTCSADRAS. The whole CDR3 reads CTCSADRASEQFF.

This clone came up a few times. Gene labels here are mouse ones. The CDR3 goes on 4 residues after the read ends, and that part is filled in from the germline J gene. Other DNA sequences in the same sample also yield this CDR3. The gene calls are TRBV31 and TRBJ1-1; D is uncertain. Trimming removed 0 bases at V and 0 bases at J, with 5 bases between. The CDR3 runs 13 residues. CDR1 is GKSSPN, CDR2 SITVG, per germline. The CDR3 protein is CAWSLGQNTEVFF. The DNA read from the CDR3 is TGTGCCTGGAGTCTCGGACAGAACACA. Complete variable domain (other parts from reference TRBV31 and TRBJ1-1): AQTIHQWPVAEIKAVGSPLSLGCTIKGKSSPNLYWYWQATGGTLQQLFYSITVGQVESVVQLNLSASRPKDDQFILSTEKLLLSHSGFYLCAWSLGQNTEVFFGKGTRLTVV.

Details on this clone: The listed genes are named as in mouse. The CDR3 is cut off 4 residues early in the read; its end comes from the germline J gene. The gene calls are TRBV13-1 and TRBJ1-1, with 12 bases aligning to TRBD1. The junction had 3 bases not matched to a gene; V was cut back by 3 bases and J by 3 bases. This CDR3 has 15 residues. Looked up from germline, CDR1 is NSHNY and CDR2 is SYGAGN. The CDR3 loop reads CASSGDRGQDTEVFF. The CDR3 DNA, read in part, is TGTGCCAGCAGTGGGGACAGGGGGCAGGACACA.

Only a few counts were recorded for this clone. Gene names follow the mouse nomenclature. From the germline J gene comes the end of the CDR3, since the read stops 4 residues before it. The J gene is TRBJ2-3, the V gene TRBV19; no reliable D call. Trimming removed 5 bases at V and 0 bases at J, with 10 bases between. This CDR3 comprises 14 residues. Per germline, CDR1 FNHDT and CDR2 SITEND (reference sequence). The part of the CDR3 DNA that was read is TGTGCCAGCAGCGACAAAACTAGTGCAGAA. Encoded protein: CASSDKTSAE. The CDR3 in its entirety is CASSDKTSAETLYF.

This clone came up a few times. Gene names denote mouse genes. The read comes to an end 3 residues before the CDR3 does, leaving the germline J gene to fill in the end. This chain uses TRBV13-2 with TRBJ1-6, with 7 bases lining up with TRBD1. TRBJ1-6 is treated as an ORF (open reading frame) with a function not yet certain. The V segment lost 0 bases and the J segment 0 bases; nucleotides outside the gene matches: 3. Germline lookup yields CDR1 NNHNN and CDR2 SYGAGS (reference sequence). CDR3 length: 17 residues. CDR3 DNA, as far as it was read: TGTGCCAGCGGTGATGCTTGGGACAGTTCCTATAATTCGCCC. It yields the protein CASGDAWDSSYNSP. The whole CDR3 is CASGDAWDSSYNSPLYF.

Turning to this clone: The germline and genes are mouse ones. The read terminates 4 residues before the CDR3 end, so the remaining end is supplied by the germline J gene. V usage is TRBV12-2 and J usage is TRBJ2-1; a possible D gene is TRBD1 (6 bases). V was cut by 2 bases and J by 4 bases, with 11 bases left in between. CDR3 length equals 14 residues. Germline V gene sequence: CDR1 SGHLS, CDR2 HYDKME. CDR3 protein: CASSPRDTYAEQFF. CDR3 DNA, as far as it was read: TGTGCCAGCTCTCCCCGGGACACATATGCT.

The sample holds a few counts of this clone. Gene names follow the mouse nomenclature. Read coverage stops 4 residues before the CDR3 terminus; the germline J gene supplies the remainder. This rearrangement joins TRBV13-1 to TRBJ2-7, with 10 nucleotides matching TRBD2. V shed 3 bases and J 2 bases; nucleotides not matched to a gene: 5. The CDR3 contains 15 residues. Germline V CDR1 and CDR2: NSHNY, SYGAGN. The CDR3 bases that were read are TGTGCCAGCAGTGGATTGGACTGGGGGACCTAT. Amino acids: CASSGLDWGTY. The complete CDR3 protein is CASSGLDWGTYEQYF.

As concerns this clone: Any gene name here is a mouse gene name. The read terminates 4 residues ahead of where the CDR3 ends, so the germline J gene completes it. Other DNA sequences in the sample encode the same CDR3. The chain employs TRBV1 and TRBJ2-7; 10 bases are shared with TRBD1. CDR3 length: 13 amino acids. Germline V gene lookup returns CDR1 NSQYPW and CDR2 LRSPGD (reference sequence). CDR3 amino acids: CTCSAGTGDEQYF. Incomplete CDR3 DNA: TGCACCTGCAGTGCCGGGACAGGGGAT.